This T cell receptor (beta chain) was sequenced in a study of vaccination effects on CD4 cells after COVID-19 (dated by TCRdb to between 2020 and 2023). Notes on the research overall: In the ViraFEST assay, PBMC were stimulated with viral peptide pools, and TCR sequencing was then used to find antigen-specific CD4+ T cell clonotypes based on their expansion. Altogether, 10 COVID-19 convalescent patients and a handful of SARS-CoV-2-naive healthy vaccine recipients made up the full study. Cultures from other donors in the study were sequenced with the Oncomine TCR Beta short-read assay on an Illumina iSeq 100. Participants received two doses of either the BNT162b2 or the mRNA-1273 mRNA SARS-CoV-2 vaccine. SARS-CoV-2 spike-specific CD4+ TCR repertoires were compared before and after mRNA vaccination in COVID-19 convalescent patients and in infection-naive vaccine recipients. Pre-vaccine samples were drawn from two convalescent patients 16 days and one week before the first dose, at 142 and 148 days after COVID-19 diagnosis. Fewer than 2.5 million PBMC per well were cultured in IMDM with about 5.1% human AB serum, 10 IU/ml IL-2 and gentamicin, plus 10 ug/ml peptides.

Libraries were built with the immunoSEQ multiplex PCR assay. DNA from the cultured, isolated CD4+ T cells was subjected to TCR beta CDR3 sequencing. In the paper's pipeline: Non-productive TCR sequences were removed and reads were trimmed to the CDR3 region, keeping CDR3s of at least 7 amino acids. Antigen-specific clonotypes were identified using the MANAFEST web app by comparison of expansion in peptide wells against reference cultures. For clones to be considered positive, expansion at FDR<0.05 versus reference and all other wells, an odds ratio above 5, and a frequency above 0.1% in two replicate wells were required. A clonotype was defined as cross-reactive if the clonotype was significantly expanded both in SARS-CoV-2 spike wells and in at least one common cold coronavirus spike condition. Levenshtein distance calculated with the stringdist R package was used to assess CDR3 similarity, and unrooted trees were constructed with ape in R 3.6.1. TCRdb mirrors the immuneACCESS table, restricted to in-frame sequences. Some clones are absent from its copies; in checked studies, under half trace to an unresolved V gene, and the reason for the others is unknown. V and J calls and clone size come straight from that table; D and trimming were deduced from the DNA. This sample is represented by roughly 64,000 clones; more than 60% of them were singletons. The ten top clones hold 20% to 25% of the sample.

After 10 to 11 days of culture, CD4+ T cells were isolated with the EasySep CD4+ T cell isolation kit. Convalescent patients had PCR-confirmed SARS-CoV-2 infection between March and December 2020, before Alpha, Beta and Delta variants emerged in the United States. On days 3 and 7, half of the culture medium was replaced with fresh IL-2-containing medium. Unless otherwise noted, each peptide stimulation condition was cultured in triplicate wells. Using Ficoll-Paque Plus gradient centrifugation, PBMC were separated from whole blood and then either used fresh or cryopreserved at -140C. The QIAamp micro DNA kit was used to extract genomic DNA from the cultured CD4+ T cells. Details on this clone: Its antigen specificity is not known. Per-base qualities were not stored, and no clone one base away is much larger.

Overall results and qualifications from the work: The study was limited by a small number of convalescent patients, and early post-infection timepoints were lacking. In convalescent patients, the post-vaccine spike-reactive repertoire was composed mainly of new vaccine-induced clones that were largely distinct from infection-induced clones. At late post-vaccination timepoints, both infection-induced and vaccine-induced clones showed marked clonal contraction, consistent with waning T cell responses.

The CDR3 runs 17 residues from the cysteine to the phenylalanine. The CDR3 DNA has 51 bases and is translated from base 1. Relative to germline, V is missing 0 bases and J is missing 0 bases, with 5 bases of the junction outside any gene match. CDR1 and CDR2 (SGDLS, YYNGEE) derive from the germline V gene. Here the chain combines TRBV9 and TRBJ2-2; 7 central nucleotides agree with TRBD2. The sample in question was CD4+ T cells from PBMCs cultured without peptide, obtained before COVID-19 vaccination. This TCR derives from a human donor who had a prior SARS-CoV-2 infection. The CDR3 region reads CASSVGLAVANTGELFF. The bases read TGTGCCAGCAGCGTAGGGCTAGCGGTCGCGAACACCGGGGAGCTGTTTTTT. When the CDR3 is completed using the reference TRBV9 and TRBJ2-2 genes on either side, the full variable domain is DSGVTQTPKHLITATGQRVTLRCSPRSGDLSVYWYQQSLDQGLQFLIQYYNGEERAKGNILERFSAQQFPDLHSELNLSSLELGDSALYFCASSVGLAVANTGELFFGEGSRLTVL.